This entry features one T cell receptor beta chain sequence. This record belongs to a study of cytomegalovirus exposure and HLA in healthy donors. 60 Vbeta and 13 Jbeta primers were used in PCR. The table came from immunoSEQ multiplex PCR; TCRdb's copy has only in-frame clones and leaves some out. The data contain 150,000 to 200,000 clones, 80% to 85% of them singletons. This CDR3 has 15 residues. Per the germline V gene, CDR1 is LNHDA and CDR2 is SQIVND (reference sequence). V was clipped by 4 bases and J by 1 base; unmatched bases: 3. The sequence derives from a male donor in good health and CMV-seropositive. The sequenced material came from PBMCs. The rearrangement uses TRBV19 and TRBJ1-4; 7 nucleotides agree with TRBD1. This CDR3 is CASSTRQGTNEKLFF. The DNA for the CDR3 is TGTGCCAGTAGTACCCGACAGGGAACTAATGAAAAACTGTTTTTT. Supplemented by reference TRBV19 and TRBJ1-4, the full variable domain reads DGGITQSPKYLFRKEGQNVTLSCEQNLNHDAMYWYRQDPGQGLRLIYYSQIVNDFQKGDIAEGYSVSREKKESFPLTVTSAQKNPTAFYLCASSTRQGTNEKLFFGSGTQLSVL.